This T cell receptor beta chain was sequenced for a study of response to subunit inactivated influenza vaccine. Overall study results and limits: Few additional T cells are recruited per seasonal influenza vaccination, authors suggested.

TCRdb fed the RT-PCR reads into MiXCR, producing one record per CDR3 protein. The sample lists roughly 670,000 distinct CDR3 sequences, around 15% occurring once. This clonotype came up a few times. Its antigen is undetermined. Germline-derived CDR1 and CDR2 are SGHTA and FQGNSA. The CDR3 has 16 residues. The trim removed 1 base at V and 6 bases at J, leaving 8 bases unmatched. V gene TRBV7-2 combines with J gene TRBJ2-1; TRBD1 agrees at 8 bases. Sequenced here: PBMCs from blood, sampled about 14 days before vaccination. The source of this sequence is a man aged 50-59 years who received an inactivated influenza vaccine. The CDR3, as DNA: TGTGCCAGCAGCTTAGGGACAGGGCGAAGGGGCAATGAGCAGTTCTTC. It encodes CASSLGTGRRGNEQFF. The variable domain in full, with the rest retrieved from reference TRBV7-2 and TRBJ2-1, is GAGVSQSPSNKVTEKGKDVELRCDPISGHTALYWYRQSLGQGLEFLIYFQGNSAPDKSGLPSDRFSAERTGGSVSTLTIQRTQQEDSAVYLCASSLGTGRRGNEQFFGPGTRLTVL.